The text below deals with one T cell receptor (beta chain). Its antigen is currently unknown. Profiling relied on immunoSEQ multiplex PCR, and the TCRdb table lists in-frame clones only, not all of them. This table has almost 70,000 clones, around 80% appearing once. Germline-derived CDR1 and CDR2 are SGHNT and YYREEE (reference sequence). CDR3 size: 14 residues. The V end lost 4 bases, the J end lost 8 bases, and 13 bases lay between the germline ends. This sample stems from a study of T cell responses to AZD1222 COVID-19 vaccine. The study, taken as a whole, reports: Of spike-specific TCRs, nearly half reportedly target regions left unmutated in variants. There were mostly white British donors and more females than males, and clonal diversity was possibly underestimated. Baseline seropositivity characterized only a handful of AZD1222 recipients.

The material was peripheral blood, obtained 28 days after the second AZD1222 dose. The chain carries TRBV5-4 and TRBJ2-6, with unresolved D. This sequence originates from an adult who received the AZD1222 COVID-19 vaccine. CDR3 sequence reads: CASSPTAGPNVLTF. DNA of the CDR3: TGTGCCAGCAGCCCGACGGCAGGTCCCAACGTCCTGACTTTC. The whole variable domain, filled in from reference TRBV5-4 and TRBJ2-6, reads ETGVTQSPTHLIKTRGQQVTLRCSSQSGHNTVSWYQQALGQGPQFIFQYYREEENGRGNFPPRFSGLQFPNYSSELNVNALELDDSALYLCASSPTAGPNVLTFGAGSRLTVL.